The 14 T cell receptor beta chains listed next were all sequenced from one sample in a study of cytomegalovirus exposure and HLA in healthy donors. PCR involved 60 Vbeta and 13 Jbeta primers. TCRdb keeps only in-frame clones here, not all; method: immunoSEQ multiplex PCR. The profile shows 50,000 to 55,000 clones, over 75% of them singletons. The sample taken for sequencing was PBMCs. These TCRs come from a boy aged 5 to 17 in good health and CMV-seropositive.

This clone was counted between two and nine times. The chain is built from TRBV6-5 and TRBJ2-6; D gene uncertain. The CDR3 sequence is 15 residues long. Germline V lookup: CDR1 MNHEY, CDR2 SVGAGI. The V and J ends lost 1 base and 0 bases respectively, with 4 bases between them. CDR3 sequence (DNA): TGTGCCAGCAGTTACTTCAGCTCTGGGGCCAACGTCCTGACTTTC. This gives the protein CASSYFSSGANVLTF.

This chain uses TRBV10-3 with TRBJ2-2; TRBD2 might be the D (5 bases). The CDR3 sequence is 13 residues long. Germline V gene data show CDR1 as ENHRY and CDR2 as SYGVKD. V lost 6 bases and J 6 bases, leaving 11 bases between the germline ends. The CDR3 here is CAISFSAPGELFF. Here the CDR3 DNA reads TGTGCCATCAGCTTTAGCGCCCCCGGGGAGCTGTTTTTT.

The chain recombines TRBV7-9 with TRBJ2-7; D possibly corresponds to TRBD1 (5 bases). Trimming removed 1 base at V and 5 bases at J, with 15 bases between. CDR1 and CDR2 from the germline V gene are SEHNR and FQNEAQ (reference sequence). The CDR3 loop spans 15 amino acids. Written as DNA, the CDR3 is TGTGCCAGCAGCTTAGTGATCGCAGGGTCCGACGAGCAGTACTTC. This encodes CASSLVIAGSDEQYF.

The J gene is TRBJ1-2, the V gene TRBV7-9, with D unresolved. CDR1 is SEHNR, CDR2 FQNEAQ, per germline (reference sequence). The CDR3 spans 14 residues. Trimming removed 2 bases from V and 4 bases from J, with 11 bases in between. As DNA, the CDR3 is TGTGCCAGCAGCTTATTGGGCGGACTCTATGGCTACACCTTC. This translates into CASSLLGGLYGYTF.

DNA of the CDR3: TGTGCCAGCAGCCAAAATACAGGGGAGGAGACCCAGTACTTC. Amino acid sequence: CASSQNTGEETQYF. J is TRBJ2-5 and V is TRBV14, with TRBD1 identical over 7 bases. The CDR3 has 14 residues. With 2 bases clipped from V and 5 bases from J, the junction kept 5 bases outside the gene matches. Germline CDR1 and CDR2: SGHDN and FVKESK.

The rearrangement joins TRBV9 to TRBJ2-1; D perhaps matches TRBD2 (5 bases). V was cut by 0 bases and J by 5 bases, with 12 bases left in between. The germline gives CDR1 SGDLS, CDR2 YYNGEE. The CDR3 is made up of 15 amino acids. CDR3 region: CASSVELGNNNEQFF. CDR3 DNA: TGTGCCAGCAGCGTAGAACTAGGAAACAACAATGAGCAGTTCTTC.

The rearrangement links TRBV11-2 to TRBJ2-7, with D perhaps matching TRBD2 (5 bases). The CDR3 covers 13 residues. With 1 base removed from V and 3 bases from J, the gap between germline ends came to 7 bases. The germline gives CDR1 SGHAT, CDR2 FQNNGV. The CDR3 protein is CASSLGLLYEQYF. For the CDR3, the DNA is TGTGCCAGCAGCTTAGGACTACTCTACGAGCAGTACTTC.

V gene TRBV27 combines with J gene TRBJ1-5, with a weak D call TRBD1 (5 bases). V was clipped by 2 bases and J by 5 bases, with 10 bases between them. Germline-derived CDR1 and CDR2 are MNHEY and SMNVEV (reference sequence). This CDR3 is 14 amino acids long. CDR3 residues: CASSLRGLDQPQHF. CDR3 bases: TGTGCCAGCAGTTTAAGGGGTTTGGATCAGCCCCAGCATTTT.

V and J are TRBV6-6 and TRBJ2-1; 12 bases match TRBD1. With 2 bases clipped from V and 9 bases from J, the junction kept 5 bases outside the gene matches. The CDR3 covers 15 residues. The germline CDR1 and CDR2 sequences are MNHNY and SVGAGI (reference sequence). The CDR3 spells CASSYGDRGRVEQFF. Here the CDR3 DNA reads TGTGCCAGCAGTTACGGGGACAGGGGGCGCGTTGAGCAGTTCTTC.

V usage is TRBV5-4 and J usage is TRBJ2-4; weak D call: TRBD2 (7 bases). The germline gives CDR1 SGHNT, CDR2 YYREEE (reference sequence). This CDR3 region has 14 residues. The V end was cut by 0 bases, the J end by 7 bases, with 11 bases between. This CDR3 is CASSLGGGGNIQYF. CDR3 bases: TGTGCCAGCAGCTTGGGGGGGGGCGGCAACATTCAGTACTTC.

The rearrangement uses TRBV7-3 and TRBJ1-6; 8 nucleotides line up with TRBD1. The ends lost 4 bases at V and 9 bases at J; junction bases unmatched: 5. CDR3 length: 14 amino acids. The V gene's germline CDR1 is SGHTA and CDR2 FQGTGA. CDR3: CASSSTGEGSPLHF. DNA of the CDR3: TGTGCCAGCAGCTCGACAGGGGAAGGTTCACCCCTCCACTTT.

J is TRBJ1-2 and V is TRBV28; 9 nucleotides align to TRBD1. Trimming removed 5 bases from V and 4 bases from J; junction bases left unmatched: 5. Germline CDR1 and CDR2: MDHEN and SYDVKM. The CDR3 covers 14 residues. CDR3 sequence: CASSVQGAGYGYTF. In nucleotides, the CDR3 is TGTGCCAGCAGTGTACAGGGGGCAGGCTATGGCTACACCTTC.

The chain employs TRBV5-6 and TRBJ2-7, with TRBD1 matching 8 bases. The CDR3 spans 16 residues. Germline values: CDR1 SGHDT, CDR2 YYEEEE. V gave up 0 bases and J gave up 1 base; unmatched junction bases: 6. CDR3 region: CASSLVVGQGSYEQYF. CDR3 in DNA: TGTGCCAGCAGCTTGGTGGTAGGACAGGGATCCTACGAGCAGTACTTC.

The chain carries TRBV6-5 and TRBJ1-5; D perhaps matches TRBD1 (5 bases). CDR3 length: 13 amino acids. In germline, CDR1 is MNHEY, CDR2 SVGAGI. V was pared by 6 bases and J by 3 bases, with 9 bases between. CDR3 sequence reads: CASSPGVNQPQHF. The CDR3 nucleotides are TGTGCCAGCAGCCCGGGGGTCAATCAGCCCCAGCATTTT.